Shown below are 22 T cell receptor beta chains from a single sample sequenced in a study of T cell responses to AZD1222 COVID-19 vaccine. Assay used: immunoSEQ multiplex PCR; TCRdb lists only in-frame clones, some missing. The sample records under 200,000 clones, around 92% being singletons. Sequenced here: peripheral blood, sampled on day 0 of AZD1222 vaccination. The receptors come from an adult in good health.

This clone was counted once. The chain carries TRBV3-1 (or the pseudogene TRBV3-2) and TRBJ2-7; D is ambiguous. V was shortened by 5 bases and J by 4 bases, with 18 bases between the two germline ends. Germline loops: CDR1 LGHDT, CDR2 YNNKEL (reference sequence). The CDR3 extends over 15 amino acids. The CDR3 DNA reads as TGTGCCAGCAGCACAGCCCGCAACCCCGCTTACGAGCAGTACTTC. It codes for CASSTARNPAYEQYF.

The rearrangement joins TRBV6-1 to TRBJ2-3; 7 nucleotides line up with TRBD2. J was trimmed by 5 bases and V by 3 bases; bases with no gene match: 5. This CDR3 region has 14 residues. From germline, CDR1 is MNHNS and CDR2 SASEGT. CDR3 protein: CASSDVVAGDTQYF. For the CDR3, the DNA is TGTGCCAGCAGTGACGTGGTAGCGGGAGATACGCAGTATTTT.

The chain employs TRBV10-2 and TRBJ2-1, with TRBD1 as a possible D gene (7 bases). Per the germline V gene, CDR1 is WSHSY and CDR2 is SAAADI. Trimming took off 4 bases at V and 6 bases at J, with 28 bases between the two ends. The CDR3 loop spans 19 amino acids. CDR3 nucleotides: TGCGCCAGCAGTGCACTAACCAGGAGGAGGGGGCGAGCAATCAATGAGCAGTTCTTC. This translates into CASSALTRRRGRAINEQFF.

The chain carries TRBV14 and TRBJ2-7; a weak D match, TRBD2 (6 bases). Trimming removed 5 bases from V and 7 bases from J, with 21 bases in between. The CDR3 is made up of 15 amino acids. Germline CDR1 and CDR2: SGHDN and FVKESK. The CDR3 region is CASSLPGTSSREQYF. The DNA for the CDR3 is TGTGCCAGCAGCTTGCCCGGGACTTCCTCTAGAGAGCAGTACTTC.

The chain has TRBV5-3 and TRBJ1-1, with D unresolved. TRBV5-3 is identified as an open reading frame with a role that is uncertain. Trimming shortened V by 3 bases and J by 6 bases, and 12 bases separated the two germline ends. This CDR3 region has 13 residues. The CDR3 reads CARSWEDGSEAFF. The CDR3 nucleotides are TGTGCCAGAAGCTGGGAGGACGGCTCTGAAGCTTTCTTT.

V usage is TRBV18 and J usage is TRBJ2-3; D gene uncertain. V shed 3 bases and J shed 2 bases, with 12 bases lying between them. There are 15 residues in the CDR3. From germline, CDR1 is KGHSH and CDR2 LQKENI. In DNA, the CDR3 is TGTGCCAGCTCACCCCCGGGCCCTTACACAGATACGCAGTATTTT. It yields the protein CASSPPGPYTDTQYF.

This chain joins TRBV19 and TRBJ2-2; the D gene is possibly TRBD2 (6 bases). CDR3 length: 16 amino acids. Germline V CDR1 and CDR2: LNHDA, SQIVND (reference sequence). Trimming cost V 5 bases and J 0 bases, with 13 bases left between them. The CDR3 here is CASSWDSTTNTGELFF. CDR3 sequence (DNA): TGTGCCAGTAGTTGGGACTCAACCACGAACACCGGGGAGCTGTTTTTT.

This chain links TRBV18 with TRBJ1-2, with a tentative D call TRBD1 (5 bases). The germline CDR1 and CDR2 sequences are KGHSH and LQKENI. The CDR3 runs to 14 residues. V was clipped by 3 bases and J by 1 base, with 9 bases between them. The CDR3 DNA follows: TGTGCCAGCTCACCTACGGGGGATAACTATGGCTACACCTTC. This codes for CASSPTGDNYGYTF.

This chain connects TRBV19 to TRBJ1-3; D not resolved. The CDR3 is made up of 14 amino acids. Germline V CDR1 and CDR2: LNHDA, SQIVND (reference sequence). Trimming cost V 2 bases and J 2 bases, with 7 bases left between them. The CDR3 loop is CASSILGAGNTIYF. CDR3 bases: TGTGCCAGTAGTATATTGGGTGCTGGAAACACCATATATTTT.

This clone was detected once. The V gene is TRBV18, the J gene TRBJ1-5; D uncertain. Germline CDR1 reads KGHSH; CDR2 reads LQKENI. CDR3 size: 16 residues. V dropped 2 bases and J dropped 5 bases, with 16 bases sitting between them. The DNA of the CDR3 is TGTGCCAGCTCACCAACCCCAGATCCAGGCTATCAGCCCCAGCATTTT. Protein sequence: CASSPTPDPGYQPQHF.

V usage is TRBV24-1 and J usage is TRBJ2-3; tentative D call: TRBD2 (7 bases). Trimming removed 7 bases from V and 3 bases from J, with 13 bases in between. CDR1 KGHDR and CDR2 SFDVKD come from the germline V gene. The CDR3 is 14 residues long. The CDR3 here is CATSRGAGTDTQYF. CDR3 nucleotides: TGTGCCACCAGCCGGGGGGCTGGTACAGATACGCAGTATTTT.

The CDR3 region is CASSSGQGFRNEKLFF. CDR3 DNA sequence: TGTGCCAGCAGCTCGGGACAGGGCTTTAGGAATGAAAAACTGTTTTTT. The rearrangement uses TRBV7-8 and TRBJ1-4, with 9 positions matching TRBD1. The junction had 8 bases not matched to a gene; V was cut back by 4 bases and J by 5 bases. In germline, CDR1 is SGHVS, CDR2 FQNEAQ. This CDR3 is built from 16 residues.

With regard to this clone: Other nucleotide sequences in the sample specify the same CDR3. The rearrangement joins TRBV27 to TRBJ1-1, with unresolved D. The CDR3 extends over 13 amino acids. Trimming took off 3 bases at V and 1 base at J, with 6 bases between the two ends. Germline loops: CDR1 MNHEY, CDR2 SMNVEV (reference sequence). The CDR3 nucleotides are TGTGCCAGCAGTTTGGGCCGGAACACTGAAGCTTTCTTT. It specifies CASSLGRNTEAFF.

The rearrangement uses TRBV13 and TRBJ1-4; TRBD1 is a possible D gene (5 bases). The CDR3 runs to 12 residues. Germline V gene sequence: CDR1 PRHDT, CDR2 FYEKMQ (reference sequence). Trimming took off 8 bases at V and 7 bases at J, with 11 bases between the two ends. CDR3 nucleotides: TGTGCCAGCGCAGGGAGGGGTGAAAAACTGTTTTTT. Translated: CASAGRGEKLFF.

This chain links TRBV6-2 or TRBV6-3 with TRBJ2-7; D not certain. Germline V CDR1 and CDR2: MNHEY, SVGEGT. CDR3 length: 13 amino acids. Trimming shortened V by 4 bases and J by 3 bases, and 10 bases separated the two germline ends. CDR3 sequence reads: CASSLDRRYEQYF. CDR3 nucleotides: TGTGCCAGCAGTTTGGACCGCCGCTACGAGCAGTACTTC.

J is TRBJ1-2 and V is TRBV2; a possible D gene is TRBD1 (5 bases). V lost 7 bases to trimming and J lost 3 bases, with 21 bases between them. The CDR3 extends over 16 amino acids. Germline loops: CDR1 SNHLY, CDR2 FYNNEI. This CDR3 reads CASTGGKRRFYYGYTF. The CDR3 DNA follows: TGTGCCAGCACGGGGGGGAAGAGAAGATTCTACTATGGCTACACCTTC.

This sequence joins TRBV13 and TRBJ1-3; a possible D gene is TRBD1 (6 bases). The CDR3 runs 16 residues. Per germline, CDR1 PRHDT and CDR2 FYEKMQ (reference sequence). V gave up 6 bases and J gave up 0 bases, with 15 bases separating them. The CDR3 sequence: CASRLLGQNSGNTIYF. CDR3 nucleotides: TGTGCCAGCAGACTCCTTGGACAGAACTCTGGAAACACCATATATTTT.

The chain couples TRBV5-4 to TRBJ2-3; D uncertain. CDR1 is SGHNT and CDR2 is YYREEE in the germline V gene (reference sequence). The CDR3 has 15 amino acids. V was shortened by 2 bases and J by 0 bases, with 10 bases between the two germline ends. CDR3 DNA sequence: TGTGCCAGCAGCTTCCAGCTGGATAGCACAGATACGCAGTATTTT. The encoded protein is CASSFQLDSTDTQYF. The full variable domain, its missing parts supplied by reference TRBV5-4 and TRBJ2-3, is ETGVTQSPTHLIKTRGQQVTLRCSSQSGHNTVSWYQQALGQGPQFIFQYYREEENGRGNFPPRFSGLQFPNYSSELNVNALELDDSALYLCASSFQLDSTDTQYFGPGTRLTVL.

V and J are TRBV4-3 and TRBJ2-6; D gene ambiguous. V was trimmed by 5 bases and J by 0 bases, leaving 8 bases between them. The CDR3 sequence is 15 residues long. Germline V gene data show CDR1 as LGHNA and CDR2 as YSLEER. The CDR3 region is CASSFGSSGANVLTF. The CDR3 DNA is TGCGCCAGCAGCTTCGGAAGCTCTGGGGCCAACGTCCTGACTTTC.

The genes are TRBV14 and TRBJ2-6; 9 positions agree with TRBD1. CDR1 SGHDN and CDR2 FVKESK come from the germline V gene. The CDR3 contains 17 residues. V trimming: 1 base; J trimming: 4 bases; junction bases outside the gene matches: 5. The CDR3: CASSQGTGVSGANVLTF. CDR3 nucleotide sequence: TGTGCCAGCAGCCAAGGGACAGGGGTTTCCGGGGCCAACGTCCTGACTTTC.

The chain has TRBV19 and TRBJ2-3; TRBD2 matches at 16 bases. Germline values: CDR1 LNHDA, CDR2 SQIVND (reference sequence). J gave up 2 bases and V 5 bases, and 4 bases lay outside the gene matches. This CDR3 comprises 17 residues. Here the CDR3 DNA reads TGTGCCAGTAGTCGGGGACTAGCGGGGGGGCCCACAGATACGCAGTATTTT. Translation: CASSRGLAGGPTDTQYF.

The chain joins TRBV10-3 to TRBJ2-3, with D possibly TRBD2 on 6 matching bases. Trimming shortened V by 10 bases and J by 0 bases, and 11 bases separated the two germline ends. CDR3 length: 13 amino acids. The germline V gene has CDR1 ENHRY and CDR2 SYGVKD. For the CDR3, the DNA is TGTGCCACCTGGGGGGTTAGCACAGATACGCAGTATTTT. Its translation: CATWGVSTDTQYF.